The next 25 T cell receptor beta chains were all read from a single sample in a study of blood T cell repertoires in COVID-19. Using immunoSEQ multiplex PCR, the repertoire was profiled, and TCRdb retains in-frame clones only, with some absent. The table lists 300,000 to 350,000 clones, approximately 87% of them singletons. The sample was peripheral blood. Receptors were obtained from a woman in her twenties or thirties with COVID-19, enrolled during active disease.

The V and J genes are TRBV6-5 and TRBJ1-1, with TRBD1 as a possible D gene (5 bases). V was clipped by 2 bases and J by 0 bases, with 7 bases between them. This CDR3 has 14 residues. CDR1 and CDR2 (germline): MNHEY, SVGAGI. CDR3 region: CASSYQGMNTEAFF. The CDR3 DNA is TGTGCCAGCAGTTACCAGGGTATGAACACTGAAGCTTTCTTT.

The chain has TRBV27 and TRBJ2-7; D may be TRBD2 (6 bases). The CDR3 is 17 amino acids. Germline CDR1 MNHEY, CDR2 SMNVEV (reference sequence). Trimming took 1 base from V and 4 from J, leaving 20 bases between them. CDR3 DNA: TGTGCCAGCAGTTTATTTGCCAGAGGAGGAGGGGCGTACGAGCAGTACTTC. As protein: CASSLFARGGGAYEQYF.

A single count supports this clone. The chain employs TRBV11-2 and TRBJ2-2; 8 nucleotides align to TRBD1. With V trimmed by 1 base and J by 8 bases, 6 bases remained unmatched. Germline CDR1 is SGHAT and CDR2 is FQNNGV. The CDR3 contains 15 residues. The CDR3 protein is CASSLVSQGAGELFF. The DNA for the CDR3 is TGTGCCAGCAGCTTAGTTTCGCAGGGGGCAGGGGAGCTGTTTTTT. The full variable domain, its missing parts supplied by reference TRBV11-2 and TRBJ2-2, is EAGVAQSPRYKIIEKRQSVAFWCNPISGHATLYWYQQILGQGPKLLIQFQNNGVVDDSQLPKDRFSAERLKGVDSTLKIQPAKLEDSAVYLCASSLVSQGAGELFFGEGSRLTVL.

The rearrangement uses TRBV5-1 and TRBJ1-1; weak D call: TRBD1 (5 bases). Per the germline V gene, CDR1 is SGHRS and CDR2 is YFSETQ. The CDR3 runs 15 residues. The germline V and J ends were trimmed by 0 bases and 5 bases, with 14 bases remaining between them. For the CDR3, the DNA is TGCGCCAGCAGCTTGGACTCCGCAGGGCCAACTGAAGCTTTCTTT. Translating it yields CASSLDSAGPTEAFF.

This chain links TRBV4-1 with TRBJ2-7; TRBD1 aligns across 11 bases. The junction had 6 bases not matched to a gene; V was cut back by 4 bases and J by 4 bases. The CDR3 extends over 15 amino acids. The germline CDR1 and CDR2 sequences are MGHRA and YSYEKL. The CDR3: CASSPLGTGGYEQYF. CDR3 bases: TGCGCCAGCAGCCCCCTTGGGACAGGGGGTTACGAGCAGTACTTC.

V and J are TRBV7-9 and TRBJ2-1; possibly TRBD1 for D (5 bases). The CDR3 sequence is 14 residues long. The germline gives CDR1 SEHNR, CDR2 FQNEAQ (reference sequence). V lost 7 bases and J lost 0, with 10 bases in between. In DNA form, the CDR3 reads TGTGCCAGCAATAAAGGGGCCTCCTACAATGAGCAGTTCTTC. This codes for CASNKGASYNEQFF. The complete variable domain, with remaining parts taken from reference TRBV7-9 and TRBJ2-1, reads DTGVSQNPRHKITKRGQNVTFRCDPISEHNRLYWYRQTLGQGPEFLTYFQNEAQLEKSRLLSDRFSAERPKGSFSTLEIQRTEQGDSAMYLCASNKGASYNEQFFGPGTRLTVL.

The gene calls are TRBV5-5 and TRBJ2-7; D may be TRBD1 (7 bases). The germline V and J ends were trimmed by 4 bases and 6 bases, with 17 bases remaining between them. The germline CDR1 and CDR2 sequences are SGHKS and YYEKEE (reference sequence). The CDR3 contains 14 residues. CDR3 coding DNA: TGTGCCAGCAGCCCGGGGGCAGGGGGTGGCGAGCAGTACTTC. Amino acid sequence: CASSPGAGGGEQYF.

V is TRBV3-1 (or the pseudogene TRBV3-2) and J is TRBJ2-4; 12 bases fit TRBD2. This CDR3 contains 20 residues. CDR1 is LGHDT, CDR2 YNNKEL, per germline (reference sequence). The J segment lost 2 bases and the V segment lost 2 bases, leaving 13 bases of the junction unmatched. Here the CDR3 DNA reads TGTGCCAGCAGCCAAATAGCCGAGACTAGCGGGAGCAACACCAAAAACATTCAGTACTTC. Protein: CASSQIAETSGSNTKNIQYF.

In DNA form, the CDR3 reads TGTGCCAGCAGTGAATTGGGGACAGAAAATGAAAAACTGTTTTTT. This codes for CASSELGTENEKLFF. The chain has TRBV2 and TRBJ1-4; TRBD1 matches at 7 bases. The CDR3 loop spans 15 amino acids. Germline V CDR1 and CDR2: SNHLY, FYNNEI. J gave up 5 bases and V 2 bases, and 5 bases lay outside the gene matches.

This clone was seen a single time. The chain links TRBV10-1 to TRBJ2-7, with 11 bases aligning to TRBD2. Germline CDR1 and CDR2: WNHNN and SYGVQD (reference sequence). Germline trimming cut 6 bases from V and 5 bases from J; bases unmatched to any gene: 9. This CDR3 spans 15 amino acids. This CDR3 reads CASRLLAGDFDEQYF. CDR3 in DNA: TGCGCCAGCAGGTTACTAGCGGGAGATTTCGACGAGCAGTACTTC.

This chain links TRBV30 with TRBJ1-1; D unresolved. This CDR3 spans 14 amino acids. Germline V gene data show CDR1 as GTSNPN and CDR2 as SVGIG (reference sequence). Trimming took 3 bases from V and 0 from J, leaving 11 bases between them. The CDR3 protein is CAWRSGRVNTEAFF. The CDR3 nucleotides are TGTGCCTGGAGGAGTGGGCGAGTGAACACTGAAGCTTTCTTT.

The chain carries TRBV5-1 and TRBJ2-1; possible D gene TRBD1, 5 bases. The length of the CDR3 is 16 residues. The germline V and J ends were trimmed by 6 bases and 4 bases, with 20 bases remaining between them. Germline CDR1 SGHRS, CDR2 YFSETQ. Written as DNA, the CDR3 is TGCGCCAGCACCCCCACGTCACAGGAAGGGTACAATGAGCAGTTCTTC. This codes for CASTPTSQEGYNEQFF.

The chain has TRBV27 and TRBJ2-2, with D unresolved. CDR1 and CDR2 from the germline V gene are MNHEY and SMNVEV (reference sequence). V was pared by 6 bases and J by 4 bases, with 9 bases between. This CDR3 contains 13 residues. CDR3 nucleotide sequence: TGTGCCAGCAGCTTTGGGCTCACCGGGGAGCTGTTTTTT. This sequence encodes CASSFGLTGELFF.

This chain connects TRBV7-2 to TRBJ1-5; D is uncertain. This CDR3 has 13 residues. V was clipped by 2 bases and J by 4 bases, with 6 bases between them. Germline assignment: CDR1 SGHTA and CDR2 FQGNSA. CDR3 amino acids: CASSLFQNQPQHF. Written as DNA, the CDR3 is TGTGCCAGCAGCTTATTCCAGAATCAGCCCCAGCATTTT.

In its sample, this clone was seen once. The chain employs TRBV12-3 or TRBV12-4 and TRBJ1-2; no reliable D call. V was trimmed by 5 bases and J by 8 bases, leaving 15 bases between them. This CDR3 region has 13 residues. The CDR3, as DNA: TGTGCCAGCAGTGCCAGAGATACGAGGGGCTACACCTTC. Protein product: CASSARDTRGYTF.

The V call is TRBV4-1, the J call TRBJ1-5; 9 positions match TRBD1. V was clipped by 4 bases and J by 7 bases; unmatched bases: 5. This CDR3 has 14 residues. Germline assignment: CDR1 MGHRA and CDR2 YSYEKL. CDR3 amino acids: CASSLGQGLQPQHF. The CDR3 DNA reads TGCGCCAGCAGCCTGGGACAGGGTTTGCAGCCCCAGCATTTT.

This clone was recorded many times. V and J are TRBV4-2 and TRBJ1-2, with 8 bases identical to TRBD1. The CDR3 length is 18 residues. V shed 0 bases and J 4 bases; nucleotides not matched to a gene: 13. Germline V gene lookup returns CDR1 LGHNA and CDR2 YNFKEQ. CDR3 DNA: TGTGCCAGCAGCCAAGAGATAGGGCAGGGGGCTTCCCTCTATGGCTACACCTTC. It translates to CASSQEIGQGASLYGYTF.

This rearrangement joins TRBV5-1 to TRBJ1-1; TRBD1 agrees at 9 bases. With V trimmed by 5 bases and J by 1 base, 3 bases remained unmatched. The CDR3 is made up of 14 amino acids. Germline V gene lookup returns CDR1 SGHRS and CDR2 YFSETQ. The CDR3 loop is CASRQGASNTEAFF. As DNA, the CDR3 is TGCGCCAGCAGACAGGGGGCATCGAACACTGAAGCTTTCTTT.

This sequence joins TRBV3-1 (or the pseudogene TRBV3-2) and TRBJ2-2; maybe TRBD2 (6 bases). With 2 bases removed from V and 6 bases from J, the gap between germline ends came to 10 bases. Per germline, CDR1 LGHDT and CDR2 YNNKEL (reference sequence). This CDR3 comprises 14 residues. Written as DNA, the CDR3 is TGTGCCAGCAGCCAATCGGGAGAGGCCGGGGAGCTGTTTTTT. Translating it yields CASSQSGEAGELFF.

The chain carries TRBV5-1 and TRBJ1-6; perhaps TRBD1 as D (5 bases). The CDR3 spans 16 residues. Deletions cut 0 bases from V and 7 bases from J, with 14 bases between. Germline V gene lookup returns CDR1 SGHRS and CDR2 YFSETQ. CDR3 sequence reads: CASSLAGGEGNSPLHF. In nucleotides, the CDR3 is TGCGCCAGCAGCTTGGCCGGAGGGGAGGGGAATTCACCCCTCCACTTT.

V gene TRBV6-5 combines with J gene TRBJ2-5; D is ambiguous. V dropped 0 bases and J dropped 5 bases, with 10 bases sitting between them. The CDR3 runs 14 residues. Germline CDR1 is MNHEY and CDR2 is SVGAGI. CDR3 nucleotide sequence: TGTGCCAGCAGTTACTCCCTCACCGCGGAGACCCAGTACTTC. This gives the protein CASSYSLTAETQYF.

V gene TRBV10-3 combines with J gene TRBJ2-5, with 10 bases matching TRBD2. The length of the CDR3 is 15 residues. Germline assignment: CDR1 ENHRY and CDR2 SYGVKD. J was trimmed by 5 bases and V by 4 bases; bases with no gene match: 7. The CDR3, as DNA: TGTGCCATCAGTGCGCAGCGGGAGGGCCGGGAGACCCAGTACTTC. As protein: CAISAQREGRETQYF.

This chain links TRBV7-8 with TRBJ2-1, with 11 bases that match TRBD2. Germline CDR1 reads SGHVS; CDR2 reads FQNEAQ. This CDR3 has 15 residues. Trimming cost V 4 bases and J 5 bases; bases outside gene matches: 4. CDR3 loop: CASSSRLAGNNEQFF. CDR3 DNA: TGTGCCAGCAGCTCGAGACTAGCGGGAAACAATGAGCAGTTCTTC.

This chain links TRBV27 with TRBJ2-7; D might be TRBD2 (5 bases). The germline V gene has CDR1 MNHEY and CDR2 SMNVEV (reference sequence). The V end was cut by 8 bases, the J end by 2 bases, with 16 bases between. The CDR3 sequence is 14 residues long. CDR3 sequence: CASRLEGRAYEQYF. The CDR3 bases are TGTGCCAGCCGACTCGAGGGTAGAGCCTACGAGCAGTACTTC.

CDR3 coding DNA: TGTGCCAGCAGCTTAGCGGTTGGAGGACAAGAGACCCAGTACTTC. Encoded protein: CASSLAVGGQETQYF. The V and J genes are TRBV7-9 and TRBJ2-5; weak D call: TRBD2 (5 bases). Germline-derived CDR1 and CDR2 are SEHNR and FQNEAQ (reference sequence). This CDR3 is built from 15 residues. Trimming took off 0 bases at V and 2 bases at J, with 10 bases between the two ends.